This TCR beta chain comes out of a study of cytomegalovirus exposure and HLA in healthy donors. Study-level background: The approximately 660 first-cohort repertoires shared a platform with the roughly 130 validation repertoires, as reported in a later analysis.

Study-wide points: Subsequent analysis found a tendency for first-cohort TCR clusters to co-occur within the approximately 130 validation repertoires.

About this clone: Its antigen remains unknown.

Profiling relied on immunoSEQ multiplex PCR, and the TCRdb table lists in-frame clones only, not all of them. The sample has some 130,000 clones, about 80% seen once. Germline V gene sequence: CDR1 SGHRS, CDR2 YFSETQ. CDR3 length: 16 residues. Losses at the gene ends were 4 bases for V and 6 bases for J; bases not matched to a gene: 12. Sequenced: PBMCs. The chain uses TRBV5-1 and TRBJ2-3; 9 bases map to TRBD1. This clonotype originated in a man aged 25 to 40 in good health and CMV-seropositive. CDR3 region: CASSTGTGKSGDTQYF. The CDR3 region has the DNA TGCGCCAGCAGCACCGGGACAGGGAAGAGCGGTGATACGCAGTATTTT.